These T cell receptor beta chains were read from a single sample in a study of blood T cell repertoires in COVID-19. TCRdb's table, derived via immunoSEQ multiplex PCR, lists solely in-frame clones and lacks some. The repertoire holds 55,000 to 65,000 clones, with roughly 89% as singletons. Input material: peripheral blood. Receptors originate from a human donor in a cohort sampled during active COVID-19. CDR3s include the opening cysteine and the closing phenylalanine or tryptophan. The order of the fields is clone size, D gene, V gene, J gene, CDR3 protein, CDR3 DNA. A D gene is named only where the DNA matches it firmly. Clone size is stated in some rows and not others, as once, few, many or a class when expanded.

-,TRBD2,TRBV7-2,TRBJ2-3,CASFRRTSGTDTQYF,TGTGCCAGCTTCCGAAGGACTAGCGGGACAGATACGCAGTATTTT
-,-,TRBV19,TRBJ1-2,CASSIQGDYGYTF,TGTGCCAGTAGTATTCAAGGGGACTATGGCTACACCTTC
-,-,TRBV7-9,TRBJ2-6,CASSLASGANVLTF,TGTGCCAGCAGCTTAGCTAGTGGGGCCAACGTCCTGACTTTC
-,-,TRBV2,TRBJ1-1,CASSGGAGTEAFF,TGTGCCAGCAGTGGTGGGGCAGGCACTGAAGCTTTCTTT
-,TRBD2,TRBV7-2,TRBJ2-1,CASSLGGLAGVSYNEQFF,TGTGCCAGCAGCTTAGGAGGACTAGCGGGGGTATCCTACAATGAGCAGTTCTTC
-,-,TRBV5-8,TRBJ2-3,CASSPATSGSDTQYF,TGTGCCAGCAGCCCCGCGACCTCGGGATCAGATACGCAGTATTTT
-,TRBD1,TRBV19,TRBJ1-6,CASSLETGTNSPLHF,TGTGCCAGTAGTCTGGAGACAGGGACTAATTCACCCCTCCACTTT
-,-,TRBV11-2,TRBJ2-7,CASSVNRVPEQYF,TGTGCCAGCAGCGTTAACCGGGTGCCCGAGCAGTACTTC
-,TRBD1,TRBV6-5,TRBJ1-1,CASSYRGPTEAFF,TGTGCCAGCAGTTACAGGGGGCCGACTGAAGCTTTCTTT
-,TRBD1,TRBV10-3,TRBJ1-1,CAILGGPAFF,TGTGCCATCCTAGGGGGCCCAGCTTTCTTT
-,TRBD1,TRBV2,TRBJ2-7,CASSGDSSSYEQYF,TGTGCCAGCAGCGGGGACAGCAGCTCCTACGAGCAGTACTTC
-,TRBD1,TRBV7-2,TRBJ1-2,CASSLRTGGLYGYTF,TGTGCCAGCAGCTTAAGGACAGGGGGCTTGTATGGCTACACCTTC
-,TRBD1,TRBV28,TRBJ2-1,CASTPGQGVWEQFF,TGTGCCAGCACCCCTGGACAGGGGGTTTGGGAGCAGTTCTTC
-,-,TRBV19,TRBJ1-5,CASSTIQGGNQPQHF,TGTGCCAGTAGTACGATACAGGGTGGCAATCAGCCCCAGCATTTT
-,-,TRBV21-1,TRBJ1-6,CASSLDGVRSPLHF,TGTGCCAGCAGCTTGGACGGGGTGAGGTCACCCCTCCACTTT
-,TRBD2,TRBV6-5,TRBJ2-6,CASSFGGAGANVLTF,TGTGCCAGCAGTTTCGGGGGGGCGGGGGCCAACGTCCTGACTTTC
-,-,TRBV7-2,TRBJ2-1,CASSLARGLHNEQFF,TGTGCCAGCAGCTTAGCGCGGGGATTGCACAATGAGCAGTTCTTC
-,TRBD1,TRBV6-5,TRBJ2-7,CATRTGKLYEQYF,TGTGCCACTAGGACAGGAAAGCTGTACGAGCAGTACTTC
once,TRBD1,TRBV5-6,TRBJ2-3,CASSSDRGTDTQYF,TGTGCCAGCAGCTCCGACAGGGGCACAGATACGCAGTATTTT
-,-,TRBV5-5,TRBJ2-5,CASSLVSGQETQYF,TGTGCCAGCAGCTTGGTTTCGGGACAAGAGACCCAGTACTTC
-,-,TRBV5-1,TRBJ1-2,CASSVASGGVTGYGYTF,TGCGCCAGCAGCGTCGCGTCGGGCGGGGTAACTGGATATGGCTACACCTTC
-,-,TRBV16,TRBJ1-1,CASSQAVQGNTEAFF,TGTGCCAGCAGCCAAGCGGTGCAGGGAAACACTGAAGCTTTCTTT
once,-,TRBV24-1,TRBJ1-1,CATSDFPRTENTEAFF,TGTGCCACCAGTGATTTTCCAAGGACAGAAAACACTGAAGCTTTCTTT
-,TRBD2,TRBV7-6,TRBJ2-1,CASSHPAGGNEQFF,TGTGCCAGCAGCCACCCGGCGGGAGGAAATGAGCAGTTCTTC
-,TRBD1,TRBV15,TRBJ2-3,CATSRGGDRYTDTQYF,TGTGCCACCAGCAGAGGCGGGGACAGGTACACAGATACGCAGTATTTT
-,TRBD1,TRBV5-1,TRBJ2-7,CASSLDRGEQYF,TGCGCCAGCAGCCTAGACAGGGGCGAGCAGTACTTC
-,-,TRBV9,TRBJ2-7,CASSVGLASLYEQYF,TGTGCCAGCAGCGTAGGCCTAGCGTCCCTTTACGAGCAGTACTTC
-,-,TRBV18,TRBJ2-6,CASSPSVTGANVLTF,TGTGCCAGCTCACCGAGCGTCACTGGGGCCAACGTCCTGACTTTC
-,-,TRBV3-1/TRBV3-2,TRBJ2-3,CASSQGVQSADTQYF,TGTGCCAGCAGCCAAGGTGTACAGTCAGCAGATACGCAGTATTTT
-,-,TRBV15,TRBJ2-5,CATSVRMAEETQYF,TGTGCCACCAGCGTTAGGATGGCGGAAGAGACCCAGTACTTC
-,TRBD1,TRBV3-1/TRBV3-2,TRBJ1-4,CASSKQGADEKLFF,TGTGCCAGCAGCAAACAGGGGGCGGACGAAAAACTGTTTTTT
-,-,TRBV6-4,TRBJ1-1,CASSPDQGNTEAFF,TGTGCCAGCAGTCCTGACCAGGGAAACACTGAAGCTTTCTTT
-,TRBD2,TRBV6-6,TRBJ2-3,CASSPGGTSGSPSGQYF,TGTGCCAGCAGTCCCGGGGGGACTAGCGGGAGCCCCTCTGGGCAGTATTTT
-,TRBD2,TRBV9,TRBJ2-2,CASSVGPSGGYTGELFF,TGTGCCAGCAGCGTAGGGCCGAGCGGGGGGTACACCGGGGAGCTGTTTTTT
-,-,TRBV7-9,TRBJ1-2,CASSSGGLVGYTF,TGTGCCAGCAGCTCCGGGGGGCTGGTCGGCTACACCTTC
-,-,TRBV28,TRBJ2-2,CASKRGQNTGELFF,TGTGCCAGCAAGCGGGGACAGAACACCGGGGAGCTGTTTTTT
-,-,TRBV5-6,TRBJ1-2,CASSYLGGAEYGYTF,TGTGCCAGCAGCTACCTGGGCGGGGCGGAATATGGCTACACCTTC
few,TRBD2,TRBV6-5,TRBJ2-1,CASSSWAGTSSNEQFF,TGTGCCAGCAGTTCCTGGGCCGGGACTAGCAGCAATGAGCAGTTCTTC
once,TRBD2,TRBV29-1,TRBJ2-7,CSVRGLGLAGSYEQYF,TGCAGCGTGCGCGGCCTGGGACTAGCGGGTTCCTACGAGCAGTACTTC
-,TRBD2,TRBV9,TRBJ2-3,CASSGPRGGAKDTQYF,TGTGCCAGCAGCGGTCCCCGCGGGGGGGCCAAAGATACGCAGTATTTT
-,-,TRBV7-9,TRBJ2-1,CASSRTTINEQFF,TGTGCCAGCAGCCGGACTACCATAAATGAGCAGTTCTTC
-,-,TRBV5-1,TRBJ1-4,CASSSGTNNEKLFF,TGCGCCAGCAGCTCCGGGACTAATAATGAAAAACTGTTTTTT
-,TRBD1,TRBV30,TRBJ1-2,CAWSMTGYYGYTF,TGTGCCTGGAGTATGACAGGGTACTATGGCTACACCTTC
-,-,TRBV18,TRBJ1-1,CASSRAGAGNTEAFF,TGTGCCAGCTCACGAGCGGGGGCCGGGAACACTGAAGCTTTCTTT
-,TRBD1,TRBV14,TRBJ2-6,CASSHRTGVAFGANVLTF,TGTGCCAGCAGCCATCGGACAGGGGTCGCGTTTGGGGCCAACGTCCTGACTTTC
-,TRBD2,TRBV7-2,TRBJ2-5,CASSLRSSGGAQTQYF,TGTGCCAGCAGCTTAAGGTCTAGCGGGGGGGCCCAGACCCAGTACTTC
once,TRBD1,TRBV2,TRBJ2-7,CASSEEGALSEQYF,TGTGCCAGCAGTGAAGAGGGGGCTCTGTCCGAGCAGTACTTC
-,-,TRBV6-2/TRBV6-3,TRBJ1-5,CASSYSWQGSNQPQHF,TGTGCCAGCAGTTACTCTTGGCAGGGTAGCAATCAGCCCCAGCATTTT
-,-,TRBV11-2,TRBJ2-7,CASSQGQLSSYEQYF,TGTGCCAGCAGCCAAGGACAACTCAGCTCCTACGAGCAGTACTTC
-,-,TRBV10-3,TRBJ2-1,CAISETDNEQFF,TGTGCCATCAGTGAGACAGATAATGAGCAGTTCTTC
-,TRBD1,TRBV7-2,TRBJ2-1,CASSPQRWDRRNNEQFF,TGTGCCAGCAGCCCCCAGCGGTGGGACAGACGAAACAATGAGCAGTTCTTC
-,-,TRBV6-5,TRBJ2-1,CASRRTGHTSNEQFF,TGTGCCAGCAGAAGAACAGGTCATACGAGCAATGAGCAGTTCTTC
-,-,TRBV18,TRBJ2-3,CASSPLARGTTDTQYF,TGTGCCAGCTCACCTCTAGCGAGAGGGACCACAGATACGCAGTATTTT
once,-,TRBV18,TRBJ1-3,CASSPQFSGNTIYF,TGTGCCAGCTCACCCCAGTTCTCTGGAAACACCATATATTTT
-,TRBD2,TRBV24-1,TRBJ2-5,CATSDLPGGQETQYF,TGTGCCACCAGTGATTTACCCGGGGGGCAAGAGACCCAGTACTTC